The next 3 T cell receptor beta chains were all read from a single sample in a study of blood T cell repertoires in COVID-19. Repertoires were generated with immunoSEQ multiplex PCR, while TCRdb's copy carries only in-frame clones and drops some. The sample contains 100,000 to 150,000 clones, around four fifths of which appear only once. The sequencing sample was made of peripheral blood. All receptors derive from a man aged 40-55 years with active or convalescent COVID-19.

J is TRBJ2-7 and V is TRBV4-1; D gene unclear. V lost 1 base and J lost 3, with 7 bases in between. The length of the CDR3 is 13 residues. Germline V lookup: CDR1 MGHRA, CDR2 YSYEKL. CDR3 loop: CASSQGTGYEQYF. CDR3 nucleotide sequence: TGCGCCAGCAGCCAAGGAACGGGCTACGAGCAGTACTTC.

This clone was observed once. The chain employs TRBV12-3 or TRBV12-4 and TRBJ1-1; D not certain. CDR3 length: 12 amino acids. The V and J ends lost 3 bases and 3 bases respectively, with 5 bases between them. The CDR3 region is CASSLQYTEAFF. CDR3 nucleotides: TGTGCCAGCAGTTTGCAGTACACTGAAGCTTTCTTT.

The V gene is TRBV10-3, the J gene TRBJ2-4; D might be TRBD2 (5 bases). V lost 4 bases, J lost 1 base, and 11 bases lay in between. The CDR3 spans 15 residues. In germline, CDR1 is ENHRY, CDR2 SYGVKD. This CDR3 is CAISALDSAKNIQYF. DNA for the CDR3: TGTGCCATCAGTGCGCTGGACTCGGCCAAAAACATTCAGTACTTC.